This TCR beta chain was recovered during a study of cytomegalovirus exposure and HLA in healthy donors. Study conclusions and caveats: The classifier, whose performance was assessed in both the original and validation cohorts, reportedly diagnosed cytomegalovirus status with high specificity and sensitivity. The investigators catalogued 164 TCR beta chains as cytomegalovirus-associated. The CMV antigen specificity of a few CMV-associated chains was confirmed through in vitro analysis.

Method: immunoSEQ multiplex PCR; TCRdb's copy keeps in-frame clones and lacks some. The sample comprises 200,000 or so clones, approximately 87% of which are singletons, and roughly 5.5% rests with the top ten. Per germline, CDR1 MNHEY and CDR2 SMNVEV (reference sequence). The CDR3 runs 14 residues. The ends were cut back, 6 bases at V and 1 base at J, with 10 bases in the middle. Donors came from a validation cohort of over a hundred subjects, distinct from the first 666-subject cohort. About this clone itself: Its antigen is undetermined.

Sequenced input: PBMCs. The chain is built from TRBV27 and TRBJ1-5; weak D call: TRBD1 (6 bases). This TCR came from a woman under 30 in good health and CMV-seronegative. The CDR3 sequence is CASSSRGSNQPQHF. DNA of the CDR3: TGTGCCAGCAGCTCAAGGGGGAGCAATCAGCCCCAGCATTTT.